This TCR beta chain was captured in a study of tumor-infiltrating lymphocytes in primary liver carcinoma. Background on the study: Patients included men and women of 30 to 69 years. There were tumors of stage T1-T3 N0M0, each 4.2 to 10 cm across.

On this clonotype itself: The target antigen is unknown. Without the conserved terminal phenylalanine or tryptophan, this CDR3 likely stems from a read error.

RNA and DNA were co-extracted from approximately 20-30 mg of unsorted bulk tissue. Every tumor contributed samples taken at five separate regions. Germline V gene data show CDR1 as MNHEY and CDR2 as SVGAGI. The CDR3 totals 18 residues. Study-wide results and caveats: Relative to blood, tumors carried a significantly larger fraction of the repertoire in their top 250 clones (p = 0.039).

The template, roughly 510 ng total RNA, yielded TCR beta cDNA made with a constant-region primer. Nested multiplex PCR, run for three rounds with slightly modified ARM-PCR, yielded TCR beta libraries. Two initial PCR rounds of approximately 10 cycles each paired TRBV1-TRBV30 forward primers with a C-beta reverse primer. TCRdb fed the multiplex PCR reads into MiXCR, producing one record per CDR3 protein. The table shows approximately 73,000 distinct CDR3 sequences, with almost 70% occurring only once. The specimen sequenced was liver tumor tissue from sampling region 4. The subset was: tumor region T4, right-lateral pole. This clonotype was sampled from a man in his forties with primary liver carcinoma and hepatitis B virus infection. The gene calls are TRBV6-5 and TRBJ2-6; 8 nucleotides match TRBD1. The CDR3, as DNA: TGTGCCGGCAGTCTTTGGACAGGGATGCAAGCTGGGGCCAACGTCCTGACTTTA. Translated: CAGSLWTGMQAGANVLTL.